These 15 T cell receptor beta chains originate from one sample sequenced in a study of T cells in women clearing cervical HPV infection. Only in-frame clones appear in the TCRdb table, and some are missing; sequencing was by immunoSEQ multiplex PCR. The ten most abundant clones cover roughly 25% of a sample with tens of thousands of clones. Sequencing used blood buffy coat. The receptors stem from a woman aged 18-70 years with a cervical HPV16 infection that either progressed to CIN3+ or cleared (not recorded which).

Points on this clone: The CDR3 goes on 3 residues after the read ends, and that part is filled in from the germline J gene. The chain uses TRBV7-3 and TRBJ2-7, with TRBD1 as a possible D gene (6 bases). Germline V gives CDR1 SGHTA, CDR2 FQGTGA. The V gene lost 5 bases and the J gene lost 6 bases, with 14 bases spanning the gap. This CDR3 comprises 13 residues. The DNA read from the CDR3 is TGTGCCAGCAGCACGCATACAGGGTCCGAG. Amino acids: CASSTHTGSE. The CDR3 reads in full as CASSTHTGSEQYF.

CDR3 protein: CSAKLTGKETQYF. Partial CDR3 DNA: TGCAGCGCAAAATTGACAGGGAAAGAGACC. This chain joins TRBV29-1 and TRBJ2-5; 7 bases align to TRBD1. The DNA ends 3 residues before the CDR3 does, and the rest of the CDR3 is filled in from the germline J gene. V lost 7 bases, J lost 3 bases, and 8 bases stayed unmatched. This CDR3 is 13 amino acids long. CDR1 is SQVTM, CDR2 ANQGSEA, per germline.

CDR3 residues: CSANPGQTQETQYF. The sequenced CDR3 bases are TGCAGTGCAAATCCGGGACAGACACAAGAGACG. The V and J genes are TRBV20-1 and TRBJ2-3; 7 bases agree with TRBD1. The read stops 3 residues short of the end of the CDR3; the missing end is completed from the germline J gene. The CDR3 spans 14 residues. The V gene's germline CDR1 is DFQATT and CDR2 SNEGSKA (reference sequence).

Concerning this clone: The CDR3 end falls 3 residues outside the read, so it is completed with the germline J gene. The J gene is TRBJ2-3, the V gene TRBV13; 9 positions match TRBD1. The CDR3 runs 15 residues. Losses at the gene ends were 5 bases for V and 4 bases for J; bases not matched to a gene: 7. Germline CDR1 is PRHDT and CDR2 is FYEKMQ (reference sequence). CDR3 DNA (partial): TGTGCCAGCAGCGAGACAGGGGGTACGCCAGATACG. It is translated as CASSETGGTPDT. The complete CDR3 protein is CASSETGGTPDTQYF.

For this clone: The sequenced fragment ends 3 residues before the CDR3 boundary, so the rest is inferred from the germline J gene. The chain employs TRBV7-3 and TRBJ2-2; D perhaps matches TRBD2 (6 bases). Germline V gene sequence: CDR1 SGHTA, CDR2 FQGTGA. Trimming pared 2 bases from V and 2 bases from J, leaving 12 bases between. The CDR3 is 16 residues long. This CDR3 reads CASSLGLALNTGELFF. CDR3 DNA (partial): TGTGCCAGCAGCTTAGGGCTAGCGCTAAACACCGGGGAG.

To note about this clone: Relative to the germline gene, one junction end is altered; a read error may explain this. The part of the CDR3 DNA that was read is TGTGCTAGCAGCCCCGGGACTGGCACAGATACG. Translating gives CASSPGTGTDT. The whole CDR3 is CASSPGTGTDTQYF. This chain links TRBV7-7 with TRBJ2-3, with D perhaps TRBD2 (6 bases). The observed sequence ends 3 residues before the CDR3 terminus, with the missing tail filled in from the germline J gene. CDR1 SSHAT and CDR2 FNYEAQ come from the germline V gene (reference sequence). CDR3 size: 14 residues.

The CDR3 sequence: CASWSGGDEQYF. CDR3 DNA, as far as it was read: TGTGCCAGTTGGTCAGGGGGAGACGAG. The rearrangement uses TRBV2 and TRBJ2-7, with TRBD1 identical over 7 bases. The read ends 3 residues early relative to the CDR3; the germline J gene fills the gap. The CDR3 totals 12 residues. Trimming removed 9 bases from V and 5 bases from J; junction bases left unmatched: 7. Germline V gene sequence: CDR1 SNHLY, CDR2 FYNNEI.

About this clone itself: The DNA ends 3 residues before the CDR3 does, and the rest of the CDR3 is filled in from the germline J gene. This chain links TRBV20-1 with TRBJ1-1, with a possible D match to TRBD1 (6 bases). Germline assignment: CDR1 DFQATT and CDR2 SNEGSKA (reference sequence). Trimming took off 0 bases at V and 0 bases at J, with 14 bases between the two ends. The CDR3 has 16 amino acids. The CDR3 DNA, read in part, is TGCAGTGCTAGAGATCTGCAAAGACAGGTGAACACTGAA. Translating gives CSARDLQRQVNTE. The complete CDR3 protein is CSARDLQRQVNTEAFF.

On this clone: The read is 3 residues too short to cover the CDR3 end, so that end is filled in from the germline J gene. The chain couples TRBV30 to TRBJ1-1, with 7 bases matching TRBD1. After removal of 3 bases from V and 3 bases from J, the junction contained 10 bases not matched to a gene. The CDR3 is 15 amino acids. Germline loops: CDR1 GTSNPN, CDR2 SVGIG (reference sequence). The CDR3 bases that were read are TGTGCCTGGAGGTCACCGGGACAGCGACACACTGAA. Translation: CAWRSPGQRHTE. The whole CDR3 protein reads CAWRSPGQRHTEAFF.

Remarks on this clone: The CDR3 end lies 3 residues beyond the end of the read and is filled in from the germline J gene. V and J are TRBV10-2 and TRBJ2-7; 12 bases fit TRBD2. Germline CDR1 and CDR2: WSHSY and SAAADI. Losses at the gene ends were 6 bases for V and 4 bases for J; bases not matched to a gene: 7. This CDR3 has 15 amino acids. The CDR3 spells CASSTLAGGFYEQYF. The DNA read from the CDR3 is TGCGCCAGCAGCACACTAGCGGGAGGATTTTACGAG.

As for this clone: The sequenced fragment ends 3 residues before the CDR3 boundary, so the rest is inferred from the germline J gene. V usage is TRBV30 and J usage is TRBJ2-1, with D perhaps TRBD1 (6 bases). V shed 3 bases and J shed 3 bases, with 18 bases lying between them. The CDR3 sequence is 16 residues long. Per germline, CDR1 GTSNPN and CDR2 SVGIG (reference sequence). The sequenced CDR3 bases are TGTGCCTGGAGACTTGACAGGAGAGGGGGCTACAATGAG. It yields the protein CAWRLDRRGGYNE. The CDR3, in full, reads CAWRLDRRGGYNEQFF.

About this clone: The CDR3 is cut off 3 residues early in the read; its end comes from the germline J gene. V is TRBV10-1 and J is TRBJ2-4; 14 bases agree with TRBD2. The CDR3 loop spans 15 amino acids. Germline-derived CDR1 and CDR2 are WNHNN and SYGVQD (reference sequence). The CDR3 here is CASRSGLAGDETQYF. CDR3 DNA, as far as it was read: TGCGCCAGCAGGTCGGGACTAGCGGGAGATGAGACT.

For this clone: The read terminates 3 residues ahead of where the CDR3 ends, so the germline J gene completes it. This sequence joins TRBV5-6 and TRBJ2-1; D not resolved. The CDR3 is 14 residues long. V lost 5 bases and J 0 bases, leaving 9 bases between the germline ends. Germline V gene sequence: CDR1 SGHDT, CDR2 YYEEEE. Here the CDR3 reads CASRALSSYNEQFF. The covered CDR3 bases are TGTGCCAGCAGGGCCCTGAGCTCCTACAATGAG.

This clone is labeled medium-sized based on frequency. The read ends 3 residues early relative to the CDR3; the germline J gene fills the gap. This chain uses TRBV4-2 with TRBJ2-3, with 9 bases lining up with TRBD2. Germline V gene sequence: CDR1 LGHNA, CDR2 YNFKEQ. The CDR3 is 20 amino acids. The V gene end was trimmed by 4 bases and the J gene end by 2 bases; junction bases not matched to a gene: 19. The covered CDR3 bases are TGTGCCAGCAGCCGACTTGGAGCGGGGGGTCACACATTCAACACAGATACG. As protein: CASSRLGAGGHTFNTDT. The full CDR3 is CASSRLGAGGHTFNTDTQYF.

Comment on this clone: The read comes to an end 3 residues before the CDR3 does, leaving the germline J gene to fill in the end. The chain links TRBV5-6 to TRBJ2-1, with TRBD1 matching 8 bases. Germline V gene lookup returns CDR1 SGHDT and CDR2 YYEEEE. The J segment lost 9 bases and the V segment lost 4 bases, leaving 9 bases of the junction unmatched. This CDR3 region has 14 residues. Incomplete CDR3 DNA: TGTGCCAGCAGCGCCGCAACAGGGGGTGGTGAG. It is translated as CASSAATGGGE. In full, the CDR3 is CASSAATGGGEQFF.